The 19 T cell receptor beta chains below were found in one sample sequenced in a study of technical replicates of blood from several donors. Method: immunoSEQ multiplex PCR; TCRdb's copy keeps in-frame clones and lacks some. The sample lists under 90,000 clones, about 98% occurring once. Sample: T cells isolated from PBMCs. These receptors were collected from a human donor in good health.

In its sample, this clone was seen once. This chain links TRBV30 with TRBJ2-4; D ambiguous. Germline V lookup: CDR1 GTSNPN, CDR2 SVGIG (reference sequence). V was cut by 3 bases and J by 2 bases, with 8 bases left in between. The CDR3 consists of 13 residues. CDR3 protein: CAWRRNPKNIQYF. In nucleotides, the CDR3 is TGTGCCTGGAGGAGGAATCCCAAAAACATTCAGTACTTC.

V and J are TRBV27 and TRBJ1-2, with a tentative D call TRBD1 (5 bases). The CDR3 consists of 15 residues. CDR1 is MNHEY and CDR2 is SMNVEV in the germline V gene (reference sequence). The V gene lost 5 bases and the J gene lost 4 bases, with 17 bases spanning the gap. The CDR3 loop is CASSTALGGLYGYTF. The CDR3 nucleotides read TGTGCCAGCAGTACCGCTTTGGGGGGACTCTATGGCTACACCTTC.

The chain couples TRBV28 to TRBJ2-5; 7 bases agree with TRBD1. This CDR3 is 16 amino acids long. The V gene's germline CDR1 is MDHEN and CDR2 SYDVKM. After removal of 4 bases from V and 3 bases from J, the junction contained 11 bases not matched to a gene. DNA for the CDR3: TGTGCCAGCAGTTCTCCTACAGGGGTGAGCGAAGAGACCCAGTACTTC. Amino acids: CASSSPTGVSEETQYF.

Only one count was recorded for this clone. CDR3 sequence (DNA): TGTGCCTGGAGTGTAGCGGGGGGACCAGATACGCAGTATTTT. Translation gives CAWSVAGGPDTQYF. This rearrangement joins TRBV30 to TRBJ2-3, with 9 bases aligning to TRBD2. The germline CDR1 and CDR2 sequences are GTSNPN and SVGIG (reference sequence). This CDR3 spans 14 amino acids. Trimming cost V 0 bases and J 4 bases; bases outside gene matches: 2.

The chain links TRBV5-5 to TRBJ1-1, with D tentatively TRBD1 (5 bases). Germline V gene data show CDR1 as SGHKS and CDR2 as YYEKEE (reference sequence). V dropped 1 base and J dropped 9 bases, with 10 bases sitting between them. The CDR3 sequence is 12 residues long. CDR3 loop: CASSLSRQKAFF. The CDR3 DNA reads TGTGCCAGCAGCTTGTCGAGACAGAAAGCTTTCTTT.

This rearrangement joins TRBV9 to TRBJ2-1; D possibly corresponds to TRBD1 (5 bases). V shed 3 bases and J shed 9 bases, with 7 bases lying between them. The V gene's germline CDR1 is SGDLS and CDR2 YYNGEE. The CDR3 loop spans 11 amino acids. CDR3 DNA: TGTGCCAGCAGCGCGCAGGGTGAGCAGTTCTTC. Translated, it gives CASSAQGEQFF.

The chain couples TRBV11-2 to TRBJ2-1, with D perhaps matching TRBD2 (6 bases). This CDR3 is 15 amino acids long. Germline V CDR1 and CDR2: SGHAT, FQNNGV. The germline V and J ends were trimmed by 3 bases and 2 bases, with 11 bases remaining between them. CDR3 nucleotides: TGTGCCAGCAGCTTTTCTCCGGGGGCCTACAATGAGCAGTTCTTC. It is translated as CASSFSPGAYNEQFF. Drawing the rest from reference TRBV11-2 and TRBJ2-1, the complete variable domain is EAGVAQSPRYKIIEKRQSVAFWCNPISGHATLYWYQQILGQGPKLLIQFQNNGVVDDSQLPKDRFSAERLKGVDSTLKIQPAKLEDSAVYLCASSFSPGAYNEQFFGPGTRLTVL.

V usage is TRBV7-8 and J usage is TRBJ1-3, with 9 bases lining up with TRBD1. V dropped 5 bases and J dropped 7; count of bases not matched to a gene: 6. Germline V gene sequence: CDR1 SGHVS, CDR2 FQNEAQ. CDR3 length equals 14 residues. CDR3 sequence: CASSPRDRDNTIYF. Written as DNA, the CDR3 is TGTGCCAGCAGCCCCCGGGACAGGGACAACACCATATATTTT.

The chain uses TRBV6-5 and TRBJ1-3, with 7 nucleotides matching TRBD1. The V and J ends lost 7 bases and 2 bases, in that order; junction bases with no gene match: 2. Germline CDR1 MNHEY, CDR2 SVGAGI. CDR3 length: 13 residues. CDR3 protein: CASKTGAGNTIYF. DNA for the CDR3: TGTGCCAGCAAAACAGGGGCTGGAAACACCATATATTTT.

The chain has TRBV28 and TRBJ2-5; 10 bases are shared with TRBD2. The CDR3 is 18 residues long. Trimming cost V 6 bases and J 6 bases; bases outside gene matches: 19. Germline V gene lookup returns CDR1 MDHEN and CDR2 SYDVKM. The CDR3 DNA reads TGTGCCAGCAGCCCCCACCGGCAAAGACTAGCGGGCTTAAAGACCCAGTACTTC. The encoded protein is CASSPHRQRLAGLKTQYF.

V gene TRBV14 combines with J gene TRBJ2-1; D may be TRBD2 (5 bases). The CDR3 covers 13 residues. Germline V gives CDR1 SGHDN, CDR2 FVKESK. V was clipped by 2 bases and J by 9 bases, with 11 bases between them. CDR3 region: CASSQLSGTEQFF. For the CDR3, the DNA is TGTGCCAGCAGCCAACTTTCGGGAACTGAGCAGTTCTTC.

The rearrangement joins TRBV5-5 to TRBJ1-4; no clear D. The CDR3 runs to 14 residues. The germline V gene has CDR1 SGHKS and CDR2 YYEKEE (reference sequence). Trimming took off 0 bases at V and 8 bases at J, with 11 bases between the two ends. CDR3 DNA sequence: TGTGCCAGCAGCTTGGCCGACCCGGGGGAAAAACTGTTTTTT. Amino acids: CASSLADPGEKLFF.

The chain carries TRBV25-1 and TRBJ1-4; D might be TRBD1 (6 bases). The CDR3 runs 16 residues. Germline V gene sequence: CDR1 MGHDK, CDR2 SYGVNS. V was cut by 4 bases and J by 1 base, with 13 bases left in between. Here the CDR3 DNA reads TGTGCCAGCAGTGGGGACAAAGGCAAAACTAATGAAAAACTGTTTTTT. Translating gives CASSGDKGKTNEKLFF.

The chain combines TRBV6-1 with TRBJ2-2; D ambiguous. The CDR3 length is 13 residues. Germline CDR1 MNHNS, CDR2 SASEGT. Trimming removed 5 bases from V and 5 bases from J, with 9 bases in between. The CDR3: CASSPGSTGELFF. DNA of the CDR3: TGTGCCAGCAGTCCGGGTTCTACCGGGGAGCTGTTTTTT.

The rearrangement links TRBV25-1 to TRBJ2-3; D call uncertain. The CDR3 runs to 15 residues. Germline values: CDR1 MGHDK, CDR2 SYGVNS. Trimming took 6 bases from V and 6 from J, leaving 19 bases between them. As DNA, the CDR3 is TGTGCCAGCAGCCTCCGTGACACTCTGAGCGATACGCAGTATTTT. This sequence encodes CASSLRDTLSDTQYF.

The chain is built from TRBV19 and TRBJ1-1; 9 bases match TRBD1. Trimming at V came to 9 bases and at J to 6 bases, leaving 8 bases not matched to a gene. This CDR3 has 13 amino acids. Per the germline V gene, CDR1 is LNHDA and CDR2 is SQIVND (reference sequence). This CDR3 is CASAGTGLSEAFF. CDR3 coding DNA: TGTGCCAGCGCCGGGACAGGGTTGTCTGAAGCTTTCTTT.

The V call is TRBV5-1, the J call TRBJ1-1; D ambiguous. The CDR3 length is 14 residues. CDR1 and CDR2 (germline): SGHRS, YFSETQ. V was shortened by 7 bases and J by 0 bases, with 13 bases between the two germline ends. For the CDR3, the DNA is TGCGCCAGCGGCGTTTCGAGGATGAACACTGAAGCTTTCTTT. It specifies CASGVSRMNTEAFF.

This chain uses TRBV18 with TRBJ2-1; tentatively, D is TRBD2 (5 bases). V was pared by 5 bases and J by 1 base, with 18 bases between. Looked up from germline, CDR1 is KGHSH and CDR2 is LQKENI. This CDR3 spans 17 amino acids. DNA for the CDR3: TGTGCCAGCTCAACGACACGCTCCCTAGCTTCCTACAATGAGCAGTTCTTC. Its protein is CASSTTRSLASYNEQFF.

The chain links TRBV6-1 to TRBJ2-1; a weak D match, TRBD2 (6 bases). Trimming cost V 2 bases and J 7 bases, with 9 bases left between them. The CDR3 has 13 amino acids. Germline CDR1 is MNHNS and CDR2 is SASEGT. CDR3 bases: TGTGCCAGCAGTGAACCGGGACTTAATGAGCAGTTCTTC. Translation gives CASSEPGLNEQFF.